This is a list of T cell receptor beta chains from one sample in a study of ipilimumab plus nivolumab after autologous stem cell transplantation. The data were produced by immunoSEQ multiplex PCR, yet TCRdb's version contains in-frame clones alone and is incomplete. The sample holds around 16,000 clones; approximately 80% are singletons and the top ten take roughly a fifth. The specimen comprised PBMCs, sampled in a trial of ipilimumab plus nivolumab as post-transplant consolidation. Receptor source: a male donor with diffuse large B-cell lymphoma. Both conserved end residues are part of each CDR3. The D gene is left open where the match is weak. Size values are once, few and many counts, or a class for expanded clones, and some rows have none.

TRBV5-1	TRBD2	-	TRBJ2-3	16	CASSNVAGENTDTQYF	TGCGCCAGCAGCAACGTAGCGGGGGAGAACACAGATACGCAGTATTTT
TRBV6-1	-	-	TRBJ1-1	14	CASSESAAGVRGFF	TGTGCCAGCAGTGAAAGTGCGGCAGGGGTTAGGGGTTTCTTT
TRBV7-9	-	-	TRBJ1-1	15	CASSWGPNGDTEAFF	TGTGCCAGCAGCTGGGGACCAAACGGGGACACTGAAGCTTTCTTT
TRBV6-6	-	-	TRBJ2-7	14	CASSYGGSGYEQYF	TGTGCCAGCAGTTACGGGGGTAGCGGCTACGAGCAGTACTTC
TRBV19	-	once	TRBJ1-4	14	CASSHTGTNEKLFF	TGTGCCAGTAGCCATACAGGGACCAATGAAAAACTGTTTTTT
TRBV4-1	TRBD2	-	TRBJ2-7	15	CASSQQGLARYEQYF	TGCGCCAGCAGCCAACAGGGACTAGCAAGATACGAGCAGTACTTC
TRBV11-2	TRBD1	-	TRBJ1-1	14	CASSSRTGGSEAFF	TGTGCCAGCAGCTCTCGGACAGGCGGGTCTGAAGCTTTCTTT
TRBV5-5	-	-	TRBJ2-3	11	CASSLEDTQYF	TGTGCCAGCAGCTTAGAAGATACGCAGTATTTT
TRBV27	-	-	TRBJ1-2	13	CAGSPRDNYGYTF	TGTGCCGGCAGTCCCCGGGACAACTATGGCTACACCTTC
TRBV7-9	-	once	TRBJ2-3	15	CASSLSVLPTDTQYF	TGTGCCAGCAGCTTAAGTGTCCTACCCACAGATACGCAGTATTTT
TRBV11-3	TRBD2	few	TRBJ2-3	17	CASSLSGRGSPTDTQYF	TGTGCCAGCAGCTTATCAGGGCGCGGGAGCCCAACAGATACGCAGTATTTT
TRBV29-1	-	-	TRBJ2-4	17	CSPPLPLHRLAKNIQYF	TGCAGCCCACCACTCCCGCTGCATCGGCTAGCCAAAAACATTCAGTACTTC
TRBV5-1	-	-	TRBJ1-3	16	CASSLEGSNSGNTIYF	TGCGCCAGCAGCTTGGAGGGCAGCAACTCTGGAAACACCATATATTTT
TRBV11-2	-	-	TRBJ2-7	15	CASSSRPALSYEQYF	TGTGCCAGCAGTTCAAGGCCAGCTCTCTCCTACGAGCAGTACTTC
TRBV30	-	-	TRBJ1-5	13	CAWTKDSHQPQHF	TGTGCCTGGACTAAGGACAGCCATCAGCCCCAGCATTTT
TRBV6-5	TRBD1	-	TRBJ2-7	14	CASSLRQGGYEQYF	TGTGCCAGCAGTCTCCGACAGGGTGGCTACGAGCAGTACTTC
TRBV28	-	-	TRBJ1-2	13	CASSLANAYGYTF	TGTGCCAGCAGTTTGGCTAATGCCTATGGCTACACCTTC